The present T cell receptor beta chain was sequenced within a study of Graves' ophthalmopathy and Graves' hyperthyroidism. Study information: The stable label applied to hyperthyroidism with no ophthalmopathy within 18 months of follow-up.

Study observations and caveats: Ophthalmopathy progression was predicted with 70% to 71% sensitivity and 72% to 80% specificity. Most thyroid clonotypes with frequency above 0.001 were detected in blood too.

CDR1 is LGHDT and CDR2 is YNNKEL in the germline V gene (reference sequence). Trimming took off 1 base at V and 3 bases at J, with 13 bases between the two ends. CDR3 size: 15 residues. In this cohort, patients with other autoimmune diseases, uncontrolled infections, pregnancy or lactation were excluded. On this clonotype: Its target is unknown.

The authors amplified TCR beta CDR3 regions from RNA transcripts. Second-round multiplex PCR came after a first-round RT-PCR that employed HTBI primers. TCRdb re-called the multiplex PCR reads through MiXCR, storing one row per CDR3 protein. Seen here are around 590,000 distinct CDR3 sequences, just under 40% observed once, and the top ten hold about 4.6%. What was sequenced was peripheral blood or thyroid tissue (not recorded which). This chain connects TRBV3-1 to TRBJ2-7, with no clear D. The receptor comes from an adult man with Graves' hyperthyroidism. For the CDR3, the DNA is TGTGCCAGCAGCCAAGGAGATATACGGAGCTACGAGCAGTACTTC. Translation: CASSQGDIRSYEQYF.